This is a list of T cell receptor beta chains from one sample in a study of T cell responses to AZD1222 COVID-19 vaccine. The data were produced by immunoSEQ multiplex PCR, yet TCRdb's version contains in-frame clones alone and is incomplete. Here the sample spans 140,000 to 150,000 clones, around nine tenths being singletons. Sequences were derived from peripheral blood, sampled on day 0 of AZD1222 vaccination. The receptor source for this set is an adult in good health. The CDR3 runs from the conserved cysteine through the conserved F or W. The D gene is left open where the match is weak. Expanded clones are given a class, and other clones once, few, many or no size at all.

J: TRBJ1-5; V: TRBV18; D: NA; size: NA; DNA: TGTGCCAGCTCACCACAGTTAACGGGCAATCAGCCCCAGCATTTT; CDR3: CASSPQLTGNQPQHF
J: TRBJ2-1; V: TRBV11-2; D: TRBD2; size: NA; DNA: TGTGCCAGCAGCGGTACGGGAGGCGGTGAGCAGTTCTTC; CDR3: CASSGTGGGEQFF
J: TRBJ2-1; V: TRBV10-3; D: TRBD1; size: many; DNA: TGTGCCATCAGTGACGGGGACAGACCCTACAATGAGCAGTTCTTC; CDR3: CAISDGDRPYNEQFF
J: TRBJ1-1; V: TRBV28; D: NA; size: NA; DNA: TGTGCCACCCTTGAGAGCTTTACGAACACTGAAGCTTTCTTT; CDR3: CATLESFTNTEAFF
J: TRBJ2-7; V: TRBV5-1; D: NA; size: NA; DNA: TGCGCCAGCAGCCCGCGGGGCGGCTCCTACGAGCAGTACTTC; CDR3: CASSPRGGSYEQYF
J: TRBJ1-2; V: TRBV7-9; D: TRBD1; size: NA; DNA: TGTGCCAGCAGCTTCCGGGACAGGGCCCCAGGCTACACCTTC; CDR3: CASSFRDRAPGYTF
J: TRBJ1-3; V: TRBV4-1; D: TRBD1; size: NA; DNA: TGCGCCAGCAGCCAACCGACAGGGACGAAAGGAAACACCATATATTTT; CDR3: CASSQPTGTKGNTIYF
J: TRBJ2-7; V: TRBV6-5; D: NA; size: NA; DNA: TGTGCCAGCAGCGCAGGGGACACTCCCTACGAGCAGTACTTC; CDR3: CASSAGDTPYEQYF
J: TRBJ2-3; V: TRBV2; D: NA; size: NA; DNA: TGTGCCACTACGCCCCGGCTTAGCACAGATACGCAGTATTTT; CDR3: CATTPRLSTDTQYF
J: TRBJ2-1; V: TRBV9; D: NA; size: NA; DNA: TGTGCCAGCAGCGTAGCCGACTACAATGAGCAGTTCTTC; CDR3: CASSVADYNEQFF
J: TRBJ1-6; V: TRBV11-3; D: NA; size: NA; DNA: TGTGCCAGCAGCTTAGAGAGTAATTCACCCCTCCACTTT; CDR3: CASSLESNSPLHF
J: TRBJ2-1; V: TRBV7-9; D: NA; size: NA; DNA: TGTGCCAGCAGCTTAGCGGGAGGAAATGAGCAGTTCTTC; CDR3: CASSLAGGNEQFF
J: TRBJ2-1; V: TRBV5-4; D: TRBD1; size: once; DNA: TGTGCCAGCCGGCACCAGGGGGCGCTTCTTAATGAGCAGTTCTTC; CDR3: CASRHQGALLNEQFF
J: TRBJ2-7; V: TRBV2; D: TRBD2; size: NA; DNA: TGTGCCAGCAGTGAAACTAGCGGGTCCTACGAGCAGTACTTC; CDR3: CASSETSGSYEQYF
J: TRBJ1-6; V: TRBV5-1; D: NA; size: once; DNA: TGCGCCAGCAGCTTGGACCACTTGGGGGATTCACCCCTCCACTTT; CDR3: CASSLDHLGDSPLHF
J: TRBJ2-6; V: TRBV19; D: NA; size: few; DNA: TGTGCCAGTAGGGAAGGGGGACCTGGGGCCAACGTCCTGACTTTC; CDR3: CASREGGPGANVLTF
J: TRBJ2-1; V: TRBV2; D: NA; size: NA; DNA: TGTGCCAGCAGTGACAGGATCTCCTACAATGAGCAGTTCTTC; CDR3: CASSDRISYNEQFF
J: TRBJ1-1; V: TRBV11-2; D: NA; size: few; DNA: TGTGCCAGCAGCTACGCGGGGGTGAACACTGAAGCTTTCTTT; CDR3: CASSYAGVNTEAFF
J: TRBJ2-2; V: TRBV25-1; D: NA; size: NA; DNA: TGTGCCAGCAGTGAGGGTTACGGGAGGAACACCGGGGAGCTGTTTTTT; CDR3: CASSEGYGRNTGELFF
J: TRBJ2-7; V: TRBV5-5; D: NA; size: NA; DNA: TGTGCCAGCAGCTTGGGGCTAGTTGCCGCCGAGCAGTACTTC; CDR3: CASSLGLVAAEQYF
J: TRBJ2-7; V: TRBV10-2; D: TRBD2; size: once; DNA: TGCGCCTCCTCCCCTAGCGGGATTATCTACGAGCAGTACTTC; CDR3: CASSPSGIIYEQYF
J: TRBJ2-4; V: TRBV2; D: TRBD2; size: few; DNA: TGTGCCAGCAGTCAACCCGTAGCGGGCTCCAAAAACATTCAGTACTTC; CDR3: CASSQPVAGSKNIQYF
J: TRBJ1-2; V: TRBV7-2; D: NA; size: NA; DNA: TGTGCCAGCAGCTCTATAATGACGAAGGGCTACACCTTC; CDR3: CASSSIMTKGYTF
J: TRBJ2-5; V: TRBV9; D: TRBD1; size: NA; DNA: TGTGCCAGCAGCGCGGACAGGGGCGGACAAGAGACCCAGTACTTC; CDR3: CASSADRGGQETQYF
J: TRBJ2-1; V: TRBV11-2; D: NA; size: NA; DNA: TGTGCCAGCAGCCCCAGGTGGGCCTCCGCCAGGAATGAGCAGTTCTTC; CDR3: CASSPRWASARNEQFF
J: TRBJ1-2; V: TRBV28; D: NA; size: NA; DNA: TGTGCCAGCACCGGGCGGGACTATGGCTACACCTTC; CDR3: CASTGRDYGYTF
J: TRBJ1-1; V: TRBV6-5; D: NA; size: NA; DNA: TGTGCCAGCAGTAACAGGGACCTGAACACTGAAGCTTTCTTT; CDR3: CASSNRDLNTEAFF
J: TRBJ1-1; V: TRBV11-2; D: NA; size: once; DNA: TGTGCCAGCAGCTTGGAAGGGGGTCGCAGTTCGAACACTGAAGCTTTCTTT; CDR3: CASSLEGGRSSNTEAFF
J: TRBJ1-5; V: TRBV4-2; D: TRBD1; size: NA; DNA: TGTGCCAGCAGCCAATCCGGGACAGGGGAGGGACAGCCCCAGCATTTT; CDR3: CASSQSGTGEGQPQHF
J: TRBJ1-5; V: TRBV6-5; D: NA; size: NA; DNA: TGTGCCAGCCGGGACTCCAACAATCAGCCCCAGCATTTT; CDR3: CASRDSNNQPQHF
J: TRBJ2-1; V: TRBV20-1; D: NA; size: NA; DNA: TGCAGTGCCGGGCCCTACAATGAGCAGTTCTTC; CDR3: CSAGPYNEQFF
J: TRBJ1-2; V: TRBV2; D: NA; size: NA; DNA: TGTGCCAGCAGTGAAGGAGGCGGCAGAGATTATCTTAACTATGGCTACACCTTC; CDR3: CASSEGGGRDYLNYGYTF